Below, one TCR beta chain is given with its context. No antigen is known for it. This sample stems from a study of T cell responses to AZD1222 COVID-19 vaccine. This CDR3 spans 15 amino acids. Germline V CDR1 and CDR2: SGHRS, YFSETQ. J was trimmed by 4 bases and V by 3 bases; bases with no gene match: 4. Notes on the study in general: Samples come after the peak T cell response, not at day 14. Clonal diversity was possibly underestimated, and white British individuals and females predominated among donors. Only 5 to 7 individuals given AZD1222 were seropositive at baseline.

Some second doses came at about 4 weeks and others at about 12 weeks; these were pooled. Sequencing used immunoSEQ multiplex PCR; TCRdb keeps in-frame clones, though not all of them. The sample lists 40,000 to 55,000 clones, approximately 90% seen once, with roughly 1.1% in the top ten. The chain recombines TRBV5-1 with TRBJ2-1, with 10 positions matching TRBD2. Sample: peripheral blood, taken 28 days after the second AZD1222 dose. This receptor was taken from an adult who received the AZD1222 COVID-19 vaccine. The CDR3 coding sequence is TGCGCCAGCAGCTACGGACTAGCGGAATACAATGAGCAGTTCTTC. It specifies CASSYGLAEYNEQFF.